The present T cell receptor beta chain was sequenced within a study of T cell repertoires in cytomegalovirus infection. Background on the study: Researchers turned to recently identified HLA-C-restricted CMV epitopes as well as well-studied HLA-B-restricted ones. Overall study results and limits: The cumulative frequency of public TCR beta families distinguished individuals who carried CMV together with the relevant HLA.

This clonotype has only a few counts. The target antigen is unknown. Germline V gene data show CDR1 as SGHAT and CDR2 as FQNNGV. The CDR3 length is 15 residues. V lost 4 bases to trimming and J lost 3 bases, with 16 bases between them. MiXCR was run by TCRdb on the reads, yielding one entry per CDR3 protein. Of about 310,000 distinct CDR3 sequences listed, 20% to 30% were seen once; the top ten hold 10% to 15%. V and J are TRBV11-2 and TRBJ2-7; a possible D gene is TRBD1 (6 bases). This material consisted of cultured PBMCs, taken from culture after CMV antigen stimulation. The receptor was derived from a human donor in good health (CMV status not recorded). Some clones in this sample may be carry-over from other donors' samples. CDR3 sequence reads: CASSSENRVRYEQYV. The CDR3 nucleotides are TGTGCCAGCAGCTCCGAAAACAGGGTGCGCTACGAGCAGTACGTC.